This paragraph reports one T cell receptor (beta chain). The antigen remains unidentified. This sample was taken from a study of blood T cells in healthy people across ages. Study conclusions and caveats: Naive T cell percentage showed a strong correlation with the diversity of TCR beta.

CDR3 size: 13 residues. Germline V gene lookup returns CDR1 DFQATT and CDR2 SNEGSKA (reference sequence). A second PCR of roughly 7 to 11 cycles used a sample-barcoded 5' primer and a J-beta primer mix. Using its own MiXCR run on the 5' RACE reads, TCRdb lists one record per CDR3 protein. The sample consists of 780,000 or so distinct CDR3 sequences, roughly 25% of them appearing once. This sample also appeared in a second study, on T cells of mothers and their children.

Sequencing was performed on blood. The chain links TRBV20-1 to TRBJ2-1; D possibly corresponds to TRBD1 (6 bases). The end of the DNA fits TRBJ2-5 better, so the J call may be wrong. This TCR derives from a boy between 10 and 17 years old in good health. CDR3 loop: CSASFRGQETQYF. CDR3 sequence (DNA): TGCAGTGCCTCGTTCAGGGGACAAGAGACCCAGTACTTC.